The present T cell receptor beta chain was sequenced within a study of Graves' ophthalmopathy and Graves' hyperthyroidism. General study points: Ophthalmopathy versus stable hyperthyroidism: 13-signature model gave 87.88% sensitivity, 81.08% specificity.

The authors isolated PBMCs from more than 9 ml of fresh peripheral blood. The sample holds a few counts of this clonotype. Its antigen remains unidentified. The CDR3 runs to 15 residues. Per germline, CDR1 LGHDT and CDR2 YNNKEL (reference sequence). V lost 4 bases, J lost 5 bases, and 14 bases lay in between. TCR beta CDR3 regions were amplified from RNA transcripts. RT-PCR was first run with HTBI primers, then multiplex PCR in a second round. One entry per CDR3 protein results from TCRdb running MiXCR on the multiplex PCR reads. The data show about 500,000 distinct CDR3 sequences, with around 14% seen just once and over 7.5% held by the top ten.

The V call is TRBV3-1, the J call TRBJ2-2, with a possible D match to TRBD1 (7 bases). The TCR originated in a young woman with Graves' ophthalmopathy. Sequencing was carried out using blood. The CDR3 spells CASSLTQGRTGELFF. Written as DNA, the CDR3 is TGTGCCAGCAGCCTCACACAGGGGAGGACCGGGGAGCTGTTTTTT.